This T cell receptor beta chain appears in the sequencing data of a study of T cell responses to AZD1222 COVID-19 vaccine. The study, taken as a whole, reports: In a largely white British group with more females than males, clonal diversity was possibly underestimated. Regions 160-218 and 743-854 held dominance among vaccine-associated CD4 TCRs, which spanned spike. Researchers took repertoire samples only after the peak T cell response had come. At baseline, just five to seven AZD1222 recipients tested seropositive.

Method: immunoSEQ multiplex PCR; TCRdb's copy keeps in-frame clones and lacks some. The sample lists 55,000 to 85,000 clones; 84% were seen once. The V and J ends lost 4 bases and 2 bases respectively, with 13 bases between them. The CDR3 consists of 15 residues. Germline values: CDR1 SGHRS, CDR2 YFSETQ. This clone was observed once. Its antigen is unidentified. V gene TRBV5-1 combines with J gene TRBJ1-3, with D possibly being TRBD1 (6 bases). The sequencing here drew on peripheral blood, taken on day 0 of AZD1222 vaccination. This sequence was found in an adult in good health. In DNA, the CDR3 is TGCGCCAGCAGCGCACAGGGATACGCTGGAAACACCATATATTTT. Protein: CASSAQGYAGNTIYF.